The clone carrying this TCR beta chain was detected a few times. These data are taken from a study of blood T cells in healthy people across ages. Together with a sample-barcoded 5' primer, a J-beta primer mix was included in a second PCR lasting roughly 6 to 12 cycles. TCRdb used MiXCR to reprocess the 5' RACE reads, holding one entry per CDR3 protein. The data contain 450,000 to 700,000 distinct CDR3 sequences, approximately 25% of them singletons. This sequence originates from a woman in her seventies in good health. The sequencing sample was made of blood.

The CDR3 coding sequence is TGTGCCAGCAGCTTTAATAGGGAGCAGTACTTC. This gives the protein CASSFNREQYF. The V and J genes are TRBV7-2 and TRBJ2-7, with no clear D. CDR3 size: 11 residues. Germline V gene data show CDR1 as SGHTA and CDR2 as FQGNSA. With 3 bases removed from V and 7 bases from J, the gap between germline ends came to 7 bases.